This TCR beta chain is from a study of shared clonotypes between healthy human individuals. Study-level points and caveats: Relative to their counterparts shared across all four donors, non-shared clonotypes exhibited diminished generation probabilities. Tissue TCR repertoires likely differ from these blood-only repertoires. Clonotype sharing among donors was thought likely to change with sequencing depth.

Methods used by the authors: Filtering was not the same, since immunoSEQ gave junction-only sequences without quality scores. Profiling relied on immunoSEQ multiplex PCR, and the TCRdb table lists in-frame clones only, not all of them. V, J and clone size derive from that table, while D and trimming were established from the DNA sequence. The sample carries about 2.3 million clones, about 90% recorded once. As regards this clone: Its antigen is not known.

The V gene lost 7 bases and the J gene lost 1 base, with 11 bases spanning the gap. From germline, CDR1 is MGHDK and CDR2 SYGVNS. The CDR3 length is 14 residues. Source material: naive CD4+ T cells from PBMCs. Noted subset: CD45RA+ positively selected. The receptor was isolated from a man between 18 and 29 years old in good health. Some clones in this sample may be carry-over from other donors' samples. This rearrangement joins TRBV25-1 to TRBJ1-5; no reliable D call. CDR3 sequence reads: CASNGGTSNQPQHF. DNA of the CDR3: TGTGCCAGCAACGGAGGAACGAGCAATCAGCCCCAGCATTTT.